The text below deals with one TCR beta chain. Its antigen is as yet unknown. These data belong to a study of cytomegalovirus exposure and HLA in healthy donors. Study findings and constraints: A prior analysis recorded that most TCR beta V segments were productive about 87% or about 30% of the time. Upon later analysis, HLA-associated TCR beta chains proved more clonally expanded than other, equally common chains. Several top significant clusters appeared, in a later analysis, to be linked to common viral pathogens.

V dropped 2 bases and J dropped 4; count of bases not matched to a gene: 7. The CDR3 has 16 amino acids. The V gene's germline CDR1 is SGHVS and CDR2 FQNEAQ. This PCR relied on a set of 60 Vbeta primers and 13 Jbeta primers. This table comes from immunoSEQ multiplex PCR, and its TCRdb copy is limited to in-frame clones, with some not included. The table shows some 200,000 clones, with about 81% occurring only once. The receptor was isolated from a woman aged 50 to 60 in good health and CMV-seropositive. Sequences were obtained from PBMCs. V and J are TRBV7-8 and TRBJ2-7; 11 nucleotides match TRBD2. The CDR3 here is CASSLLAGGLGYEQYF. CDR3 nucleotide sequence: TGTGCCAGCAGCTTACTAGCGGGAGGTCTGGGATACGAGCAGTACTTC. The whole variable domain, filled in from reference TRBV7-8 and TRBJ2-7, reads GAGVSQSPRYKVAKRGQDVALRCDPISGHVSLFWYQQALGQGPEFLTYFQNEAQLDKSGLPSDRFFAERPEGSVSTLKIQRTQQEDSAVYLCASSLLAGGLGYEQYFGPGTRLTVT.